This TCR beta chain came from a study of T cell repertoires in cytomegalovirus infection (dated by TCRdb to the late 2010s). For the wider study: Donor HLA type was relevant to the analysis, because carriage of CMV infection together with the matching HLA type was indicated by public TCR beta signatures. The paper as a whole reports these results and caveats: The ex vivo response was dominated by HLA-C-restricted CMV-specific TCR beta clonotypes, and the single most frequent clonotype in two of eight donors was supplied by these HLA-C-restricted clonotypes. Cumulative frequency of public TCR beta family members discriminated carriers of CMV infection plus the relevant HLA type in this cohort and an independent approximately 370-donor cohort.

As to this clonotype: Its binding antigen is unknown. Nothing much larger sits one base from this clone, and base qualities are not available.

This sample was sequenced with an Illumina HiSeq 1500. TCRdb took the public reads, trimmed them with fastp at Q25, ran MiXCR for clone calling and kept in-frame beta chains. Rows with one shared CDR3 protein collapse into an entry with the most common genes and DNA. The sample contains about 530,000 distinct CDR3 sequences, about 26% of them found a single time. The top ten clones comprise around 13% of the sample. Including cysteine and phenylalanine, the CDR3 has 14 amino acids. Just CDR3 DNA is preserved here, 42 bases in frame from base 1. V has 7 bases trimmed and J has 3 bases trimmed; junction bases matching no gene number 9. Based on the germline V gene, the CDR1 and CDR2 sequences are MNHEY and SVGEGT.

The TCR sequence derives from a human donor in good health (CMV status not recorded). Some clones in this sample may be carry-over from other donors' samples. The source material was PBMCs. The chain is made from TRBV6-2 or TRBV6-3 and TRBJ2-7; the central 7 bases match TRBD1. The CDR3 region reads CASKQTGQGYEQYF. The nucleotide sequence reads TGTGCCAGCAAACAGACAGGGCAAGGCTACGAGCAGTACTTC.